A single sample gave rise to the 24 T cell receptor beta chains below, sequenced in a study of cytomegalovirus exposure and HLA in healthy donors. 13 Jbeta primers and 60 Vbeta primers were used for the PCR. Sequencing used immunoSEQ multiplex PCR; TCRdb keeps in-frame clones, though not all of them. The data contain around 150,000 clones, around 69% of them singletons. The sample was PBMCs. These TCRs come from a man in his 60s in good health and CMV-seronegative.

The chain links TRBV5-1 to TRBJ2-3; 8 nucleotides align to TRBD2. The trim removed 5 bases at V and 6 bases at J, leaving 11 bases unmatched. The CDR3 loop spans 15 amino acids. Germline-derived CDR1 and CDR2 are SGHRS and YFSETQ. The CDR3 DNA sequence: TGCGCCAGCAGAATACGGGGGGGAGGGTCGGATACGCAGTATTTT. The encoded protein is CASRIRGGGSDTQYF. The full variable domain, with the rest looked up from reference TRBV5-1 and TRBJ2-3, is KAGVTQTPRYLIKTRGQQVTLSCSPISGHRSVSWYQQTPGQGLQFLFEYFSETQRNKGNFPGRFSGRQFSNSRSEMNVSTLELGDSALYLCASRIRGGGSDTQYFGPGTRLTVL.

V and J are TRBV20-1 and TRBJ2-7; TRBD2 is a possible D gene (5 bases). V gave up 5 bases and J gave up 7 bases, with 9 bases separating them. CDR1 and CDR2 from the germline V gene are DFQATT and SNEGSKA (reference sequence). The CDR3 is 10 residues long. CDR3 region: CSARSGEQYF. The CDR3 DNA reads TGCAGTGCTCGAAGCGGTGAGCAGTACTTC.

This chain joins TRBV14 and TRBJ1-1; tentative D call: TRBD1 (6 bases). The CDR3 runs 12 residues. The germline V gene encodes CDR1 SGHDN and CDR2 FVKESK. The V and J ends lost 4 bases and 11 bases respectively, with 14 bases between them. The CDR3: CASSPDSLKAFF. The CDR3 DNA reads TGTGCCAGCAGCCCGGACAGCCTGAAGGCTTTCTTT.

The chain uses TRBV5-1 and TRBJ1-2; 8 nucleotides match TRBD1. The CDR3 extends over 14 amino acids. The V and J ends lost 4 bases and 7 bases, in that order; junction bases with no gene match: 9. The V gene's germline CDR1 is SGHRS and CDR2 YFSETQ. The CDR3 loop is CASSPQTGVRGYTF. CDR3 in DNA: TGCGCCAGCAGCCCGCAGACAGGGGTGCGTGGCTACACCTTC.

The chain uses TRBV7-9 and TRBJ1-3, with a tentative D call TRBD1 (5 bases). The CDR3 spans 14 residues. V was pared by 10 bases and J by 2 bases, with 15 bases between. Germline V CDR1 and CDR2: SEHNR, FQNEAQ (reference sequence). For the CDR3, the DNA is TGTGCCATCGGGGGTGGGGTAACTGGAAACACCATATATTTT. Translated, it gives CAIGGGVTGNTIYF.

The J gene is TRBJ1-5, the V gene TRBV19; 8 bases fit TRBD1. Germline V lookup: CDR1 LNHDA, CDR2 SQIVND (reference sequence). CDR3 length: 16 residues. V lost 4 bases and J lost 4; bases outside the gene matches: 9. The CDR3 nucleotides are TGTGCCAGTAGTACACGCGTGGACAGGGAAAATCAGCCCCAGCATTTT. This sequence encodes CASSTRVDRENQPQHF. Full variable domain (remainder filled in from reference TRBV19 and TRBJ1-5): DGGITQSPKYLFRKEGQNVTLSCEQNLNHDAMYWYRQDPGQGLRLIYYSQIVNDFQKGDIAEGYSVSREKKESFPLTVTSAQKNPTAFYLCASSTRVDRENQPQHFGDGTRLSIL.

V gene TRBV18 combines with J gene TRBJ2-3; 7 nucleotides agree with TRBD2. The CDR3 length is 16 residues. With V trimmed by 0 bases and J by 1 base, 4 bases remained unmatched. Per the germline V gene, CDR1 is KGHSH and CDR2 is LQKENI. The CDR3 region is CASSPPLAGRTDTQYF. The CDR3 DNA reads TGTGCCAGCTCACCACCCTTAGCGGGCCGCACAGATACGCAGTATTTT. Using reference TRBV18 and TRBJ2-3 for the parts outside the CDR3, the full variable domain is NAGVMQNPRHLVRRRGQEARLRCSPMKGHSHVYWYRQLPEEGLKFMVYLQKENIIDESGMPKERFSAEFPKEGPSILRIQQVVRGDSAAYFCASSPPLAGRTDTQYFGPGTRLTVL.

This clone was seen only once. This sequence joins TRBV6-1 and TRBJ2-5; no clear D. The germline V gene encodes CDR1 MNHNS and CDR2 SASEGT. V shed 5 bases and J shed 2 bases, with 6 bases lying between them. The CDR3 spans 12 residues. The CDR3 DNA is TGTGCCAGCAGTCTGAGGCAAGAGACCCAGTACTTC. This codes for CASSLRQETQYF.

The chain is built from TRBV6-1 and TRBJ2-5; unclear D gene. Germline loops: CDR1 MNHNS, CDR2 SASEGT. The V end was cut by 3 bases, the J end by 0 bases, with 17 bases between. The CDR3 spans 17 residues. The CDR3 DNA sequence: TGTGCCAGCAGTGAGAGTAATTTTAACCCTTACCAAGAGACCCAGTACTTC. This sequence encodes CASSESNFNPYQETQYF.

The chain is built from TRBV5-1 and TRBJ2-5; maybe TRBD1 (5 bases). The J call may be faulty, since TRBJ2-7 better matches the DNA end. The CDR3 spans 15 residues. Germline loops: CDR1 SGHRS, CDR2 YFSETQ. DNA for the CDR3: TGCGCCAGCAGCTTGGAACAGGTACGGACCTACGAGCAGTACTTC. Translated: CASSLEQVRTYEQYF.

The chain is built from TRBV5-1 and TRBJ2-3; TRBD2 agrees at 11 bases. The V segment lost 5 bases and the J segment 7 bases; nucleotides outside the gene matches: 9. This CDR3 spans 15 amino acids. Per the germline V gene, CDR1 is SGHRS and CDR2 is YFSETQ. The CDR3 nucleotides read TGCGCCAGCAGGCCGACTAGCGGGGAAGGGAATACGCAGTATTTT. Translating gives CASRPTSGEGNTQYF.

Notes on this clone: This sample includes further DNA sequences coding for the same CDR3. The V call is TRBV6-5, the J call TRBJ2-3; tentative D call: TRBD1 (5 bases). CDR1 and CDR2 (germline): MNHEY, SVGAGI. The CDR3 runs 16 residues. V was shortened by 4 bases and J by 1 base, with 15 bases between the two germline ends. The CDR3 region is CASSSPSGLGTDTQYF. The CDR3 region has the DNA TGTGCCAGCAGTTCCCCCTCAGGGCTGGGCACAGATACGCAGTATTTT.

V usage is TRBV28 and J usage is TRBJ2-7; 9 nucleotides match TRBD2. Germline CDR1 reads MDHEN; CDR2 reads SYDVKM. The V segment lost 7 bases and the J segment 3 bases; nucleotides outside the gene matches: 7. This CDR3 has 14 residues. DNA for the CDR3: TGTGCCAGCATCCTAGCGGGAAGCGACTACGAGCAGTACTTC. This codes for CASILAGSDYEQYF.

The chain has TRBV10-2 and TRBJ2-7, with 10 bases lining up with TRBD2. The CDR3 totals 16 residues. With V trimmed by 8 bases and J by 0 bases, 10 bases remained unmatched. In germline, CDR1 is WSHSY, CDR2 SAAADI. CDR3 residues: CASLDSGGSSSYEQYF. CDR3 DNA: TGCGCCAGCCTGGATAGCGGGGGGTCAAGCTCCTACGAGCAGTACTTC.

The chain couples TRBV7-3 to TRBJ2-2, with D unclear. Germline values: CDR1 SGHTA, CDR2 FQGTGA. CDR3 length: 14 amino acids. The V and J ends lost 5 bases and 2 bases respectively, with 9 bases between them. CDR3 in amino acids: CASSLHRNTGELFF. DNA for the CDR3: TGTGCCAGCAGCCTCCACAGAAACACCGGGGAGCTGTTTTTT.

This chain uses TRBV6-1 with TRBJ1-1; maybe TRBD1 (6 bases). The length of the CDR3 is 14 residues. V was cut by 2 bases and J by 7 bases, with 14 bases left in between. Germline CDR1 MNHNS, CDR2 SASEGT. CDR3 residues: CASSELGAKGEAFF. CDR3 nucleotide sequence: TGTGCCAGCAGTGAATTGGGGGCAAAGGGTGAAGCTTTCTTT.

The rearrangement joins TRBV28 to TRBJ1-2; 8 positions match TRBD1. This CDR3 comprises 16 residues. CDR1 and CDR2 (germline): MDHEN, SYDVKM. The V gene end was trimmed by 2 bases and the J gene end by 2 bases; junction bases not matched to a gene: 7. The CDR3 spells CASSLAGGGRNYGYTF. The DNA of the CDR3 is TGTGCCAGCAGTTTAGCAGGGGGCGGTAGGAACTATGGCTACACCTTC.

V gene TRBV30 combines with J gene TRBJ1-3, with D tentatively TRBD1 (6 bases). V shed 3 bases and J shed 3 bases, with 18 bases lying between them. The CDR3 consists of 16 residues. Looked up from germline, CDR1 is GTSNPN and CDR2 is SVGIG (reference sequence). The CDR3 DNA is TGTGCCTGGAGGGGGTTAGGGGGGGCCGGTGGAAACACCATATATTTT. Protein product: CAWRGLGGAGGNTIYF.

The chain links TRBV7-9 to TRBJ2-3; D is perhaps TRBD2 (5 bases). The CDR3 loop spans 14 amino acids. V was trimmed by 5 bases and J by 6 bases, leaving 15 bases between them. Germline values: CDR1 SEHNR, CDR2 FQNEAQ (reference sequence). DNA of the CDR3: TGTGCCAGCAGCCCCGGGAATACGGTGGATACGCAGTATTTT. Encoded protein: CASSPGNTVDTQYF.

In this sample, this clone turned up a few times. J is TRBJ2-1 and V is TRBV9; perhaps TRBD2 as D (5 bases). Germline CDR1 and CDR2: SGDLS and YYNGEE. V lost 0 bases to trimming and J lost 8 bases, with 15 bases between them. The CDR3 consists of 15 residues. This chain's CDR3 is CASSVGPGIGDEQFF. The CDR3 DNA is TGTGCCAGCAGCGTAGGGCCGGGGATAGGCGATGAGCAGTTCTTC.

V is TRBV7-2 and J is TRBJ2-7, with TRBD1 matching over 9 bases. Unmatched junction bases numbered 11, after V lost 5 bases and J lost 6 bases. This CDR3 is 15 amino acids long. Per the germline V gene, CDR1 is SGHTA and CDR2 is FQGNSA. CDR3 loop: CASSGGTGQGSEQYF. DNA of the CDR3: TGTGCCAGCAGCGGCGGGACGGGACAGGGCTCCGAGCAGTACTTC.

The chain has TRBV7-2 and TRBJ2-7, with a tentative D call TRBD2 (5 bases). The length of the CDR3 is 19 residues. V lost 1 base to trimming and J lost 2 bases, with 24 bases between them. The germline V gene encodes CDR1 SGHTA and CDR2 FQGNSA. CDR3 nucleotides: TGTGCCAGCAGCTTAGACCAAACCAGGAGGATGGTAAATCCCTACGAGCAGTACTTC. This gives the protein CASSLDQTRRMVNPYEQYF.

The chain combines TRBV13 with TRBJ2-7; TRBD1 aligns across 9 bases. Germline CDR1 PRHDT, CDR2 FYEKMQ (reference sequence). There are 15 residues in the CDR3. The junction had 8 bases not matched to a gene; V was cut back by 5 bases and J by 3 bases. DNA for the CDR3: TGTGCCAGCAGCCTCCCGTCGGGACAGGGCTACGAGCAGTACTTC. Translating gives CASSLPSGQGYEQYF. The whole variable domain, filled in from reference TRBV13 and TRBJ2-7, reads AAGVIQSPRHLIKEKRETATLKCYPIPRHDTVYWYQQGPGQDPQFLISFYEKMQSDKGSIPDRFSAQQFSDYHSELNMSSLELGDSALYFCASSLPSGQGYEQYFGPGTRLTVT.

The V gene is TRBV29-1, the J gene TRBJ1-1, with TRBD1 matching over 8 bases. Per germline, CDR1 SQVTM and CDR2 ANQGSEA. This CDR3 spans 13 amino acids. V lost 6 bases to trimming and J lost 0 bases; unmatched junction nucleotides: 3. CDR3 bases: TGCAGCGTCCGGACAGGGATGAACACTGAAGCTTTCTTT. This encodes CSVRTGMNTEAFF.